In its sample, the clone carrying this TCR beta chain was seen many times. Time point specified: patch test 3, about 24 weeks after DPC sensitization. Treatment defined: therapeutic diphenylcyclopropenone sensitization with weekly scalp DPC. Blood, whole and unfractionated, served as the source for total RNA extraction. The sample originates from a study of human T cells and chemical hapten exposure. TCRdb re-analysed the RACE reads in MiXCR, keeping a single row per CDR3 protein. Found here are over 30,000 distinct CDR3 sequences, around a tenth of them singletons; the top ten hold roughly 25%. The sequence was obtained from a man aged 45-65 years with alopecia areata. Some clones in this sample may be carry-over from other donors' samples. Material: whole blood, obtained in connection with sensitization to the hapten diphenylcyclopropenone (DPC).

The CDR3 spells CASSQSDRGSNQPQHF. Written as DNA, the CDR3 is TGTGCCAGCAGCCAATCCGACAGGGGTAGCAATCAGCCCCAGCATTTT. V and J are TRBV3-1 and TRBJ1-5; 8 positions match TRBD1. The CDR3 extends over 16 amino acids. Germline CDR1 reads LGHDT; CDR2 reads YNNKEL (reference sequence). V lost 2 bases, J lost 0 bases, and 3 bases stayed unmatched.